A selection of T cell receptor beta chains follows, all from one sample in a study of cytomegalovirus exposure and HLA in healthy donors. Only in-frame clones appear in the TCRdb table, and some are missing; sequencing was by immunoSEQ multiplex PCR. The sample consists of around 150,000 clones, approximately 82% of them appearing once. The sample taken for sequencing was PBMCs. These receptors all stem from a male donor in good health and CMV-seropositive. Each CDR3 is given without its conserved first and last residue. The D gene is left open where the match is weak.

j_call v_call d_call cdr3_aa
TRBJ1-5 TRBV30 NA AWSVGGTKQPQH
TRBJ1-1 TRBV29-1 NA SACSNTEAF
TRBJ2-7 TRBV13 NA ASSLAGVRFEQY
TRBJ2-6 TRBV11-3 TRBD1 ASSQSRQGAAGANVLT
TRBJ2-1 TRBV7-2 TRBD2 ASSLGTSGNNEQF
TRBJ1-1 TRBV7-2 TRBD1 ASSAPRQGSKHEAF
TRBJ1-4 TRBV7-9 NA ASSPGVFKEKLF
TRBJ1-1 TRBV7-8 NA ASSPGRGAF
TRBJ1-6 TRBV7-6 TRBD1 ASSLAGLTGQGISPLH
TRBJ2-7 TRBV10-1 NA ASSQRGSYEQY
TRBJ1-1 TRBV27 TRBD1 ASSLGQGAFRAF
TRBJ1-2 TRBV5-1 NA ASSSPADSYT
TRBJ2-1 TRBV27 NA ASRTWTARNEQF
TRBJ1-5 TRBV27 TRBD1 ASSLQGGSGNQPQH
TRBJ1-1 TRBV5-6 NA ASSLLARGGTEAF
TRBJ1-4 TRBV28 TRBD1 ASRPTGGNEKLF
TRBJ2-2 TRBV6-5 NA ASSLTGTGELF
TRBJ2-7 TRBV7-2 TRBD1 ASSLTDRGRVEQY
TRBJ1-2 TRBV27 NA ASSSQLPPPGYT
TRBJ2-7 TRBV28 NA ASSSPSREQY
TRBJ2-7 TRBV4-1 TRBD2 ASSQGTSGRYEQY
TRBJ1-1 TRBV28 NA ASSLFARTA
TRBJ2-1 TRBV28 NA ASNLYNEQF
TRBJ2-1 TRBV29-1 NA SVLSGYNEQF
TRBJ2-7 TRBV13 NA ASSLGHEQY
TRBJ2-3 TRBV10-1 NA ASSEQVKVDTQY
TRBJ2-5 TRBV19 TRBD1 ASRTGGEETQY
TRBJ2-7 TRBV19 NA ASSIIPATMYEQY
TRBJ2-7 TRBV5-4 TRBD2 ASSGTSGSFLEQY
TRBJ2-2 TRBV19 TRBD1 ASSISSFTGEGTGELF
TRBJ1-1 TRBV6-6 TRBD1 ASSSTGQGVAEAF
TRBJ2-5 TRBV6-1 TRBD1 ASSEGGTGAETQY
TRBJ2-2 TRBV7-6 NA ASSLATRAAHPNTGELF